This T cell receptor beta chain was retrieved from a study of T cells in Graves' hyperthyroidism and ophthalmopathy. Germline lookup yields CDR1 SGHVS and CDR2 FQNEAQ. Deletions cut 6 bases from V and 6 bases from J, with 14 bases between. The CDR3 spans 13 residues. This clonotype was detected only a few times. Researchers amplified the TCR beta CDR3 regions from RNA transcripts. The HTBI primer set served for first-round RT-PCR of the TCR CDR3. TCRdb re-analysed the multiplex PCR reads in MiXCR, keeping a single row per CDR3 protein. Seen here are a few hundred thousand distinct CDR3 sequences, under 25% observed once, and the top ten hold around 48%.

The chain is built from TRBV7-8 and TRBJ1-2, with D maybe TRBD1 (6 bases). Sequences were obtained from blood. The source of this sequence is a woman between 45 and 65 years old with Graves' hyperthyroidism. The CDR3 loop is CASRPQGGDGYTF. The CDR3 nucleotides are TGTGCCAGCAGACCACAGGGAGGAGATGGCTACACCTTC.